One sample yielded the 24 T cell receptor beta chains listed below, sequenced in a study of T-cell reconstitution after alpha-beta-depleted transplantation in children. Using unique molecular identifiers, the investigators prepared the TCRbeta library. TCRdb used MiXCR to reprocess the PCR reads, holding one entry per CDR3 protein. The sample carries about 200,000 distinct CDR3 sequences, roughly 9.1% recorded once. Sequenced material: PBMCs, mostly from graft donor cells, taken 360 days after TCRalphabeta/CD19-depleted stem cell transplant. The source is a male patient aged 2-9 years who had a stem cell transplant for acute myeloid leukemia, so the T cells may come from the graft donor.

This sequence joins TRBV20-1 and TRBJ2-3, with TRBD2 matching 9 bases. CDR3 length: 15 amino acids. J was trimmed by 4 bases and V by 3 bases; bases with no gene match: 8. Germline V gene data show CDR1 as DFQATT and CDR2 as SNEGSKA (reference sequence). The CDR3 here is CSARGVAGVADTQYF. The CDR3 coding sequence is TGCAGTGCTAGGGGTGTAGCGGGAGTCGCAGATACGCAGTATTTT.

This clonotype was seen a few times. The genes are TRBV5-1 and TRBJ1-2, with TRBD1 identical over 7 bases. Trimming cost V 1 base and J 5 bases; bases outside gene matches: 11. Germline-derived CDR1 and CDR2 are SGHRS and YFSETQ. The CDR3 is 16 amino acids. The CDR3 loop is CASSLTVTGNGYGYTF. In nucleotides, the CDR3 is TGCGCCAGCAGCTTGACTGTGACAGGGAACGGATATGGCTACACCTTC.

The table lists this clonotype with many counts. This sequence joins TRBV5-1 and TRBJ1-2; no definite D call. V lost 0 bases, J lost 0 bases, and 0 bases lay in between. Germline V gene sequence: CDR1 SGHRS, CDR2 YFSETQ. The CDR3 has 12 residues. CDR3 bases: TGCGCCAGCAGCTTGGCTAACTATGGCTACACCTTC. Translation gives CASSLANYGYTF. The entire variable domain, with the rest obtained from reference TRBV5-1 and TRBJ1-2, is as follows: KAGVTQTPRYLIKTRGQQVTLSCSPISGHRSVSWYQQTPGQGLQFLFEYFSETQRNKGNFPGRFSGRQFSNSRSEMNVSTLELGDSALYLCASSLANYGYTFGSGTRLTVV.

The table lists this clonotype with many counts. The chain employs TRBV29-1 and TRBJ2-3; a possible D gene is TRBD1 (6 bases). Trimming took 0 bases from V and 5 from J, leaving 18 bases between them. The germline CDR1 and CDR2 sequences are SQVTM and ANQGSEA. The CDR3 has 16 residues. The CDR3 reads CSVEDPDRPSQDTQYF. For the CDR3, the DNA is TGCAGCGTTGAAGATCCGGACAGACCGTCACAAGATACGCAGTATTTT.

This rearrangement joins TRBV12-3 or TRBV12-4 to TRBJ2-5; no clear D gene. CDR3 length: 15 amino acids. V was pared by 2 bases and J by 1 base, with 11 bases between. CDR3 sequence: CASSLSMPGQETQYF. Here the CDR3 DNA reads TGTGCCAGCAGTTTATCTATGCCTGGCCAAGAGACCCAGTACTTC.

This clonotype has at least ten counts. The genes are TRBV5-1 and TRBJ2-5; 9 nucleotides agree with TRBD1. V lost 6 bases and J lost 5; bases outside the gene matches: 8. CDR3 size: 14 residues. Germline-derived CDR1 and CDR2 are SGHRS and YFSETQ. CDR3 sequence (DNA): TGCGCCAGCAACCCGGGACAGGGTTGGGAGACCCAGTACTTC. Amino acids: CASNPGQGWETQYF.

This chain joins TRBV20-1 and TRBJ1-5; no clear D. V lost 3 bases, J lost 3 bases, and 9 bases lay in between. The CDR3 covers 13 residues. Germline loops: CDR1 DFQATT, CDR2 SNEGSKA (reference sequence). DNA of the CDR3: TGCAGTGCTAGCAACAACTTCAATCAGCCCCAGCATTTT. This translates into CSASNNFNQPQHF.

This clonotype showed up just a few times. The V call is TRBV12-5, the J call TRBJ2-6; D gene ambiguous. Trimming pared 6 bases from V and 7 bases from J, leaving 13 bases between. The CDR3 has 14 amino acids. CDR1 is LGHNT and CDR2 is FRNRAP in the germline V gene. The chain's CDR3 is CASGGRNVANVLTF. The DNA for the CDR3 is TGTGCTAGTGGAGGCAGAAACGTTGCCAACGTCCTGACTTTC.

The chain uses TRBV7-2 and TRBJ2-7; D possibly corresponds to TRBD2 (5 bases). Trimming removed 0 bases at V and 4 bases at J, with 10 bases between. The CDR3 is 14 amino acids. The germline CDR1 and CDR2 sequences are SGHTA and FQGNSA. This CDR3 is CASSLAEGVYEQYF. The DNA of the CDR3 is TGTGCCAGCAGCTTAGCAGAGGGCGTGTACGAGCAGTACTTC.

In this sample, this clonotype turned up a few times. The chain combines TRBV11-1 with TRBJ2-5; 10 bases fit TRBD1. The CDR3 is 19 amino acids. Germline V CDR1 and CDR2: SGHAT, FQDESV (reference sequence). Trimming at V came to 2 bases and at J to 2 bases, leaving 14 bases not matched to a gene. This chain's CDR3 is CASSLFFDYRDRGQETQYF. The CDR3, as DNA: TGTGCCAGCAGCTTATTTTTTGATTATCGGGACAGGGGACAAGAGACCCAGTACTTC.

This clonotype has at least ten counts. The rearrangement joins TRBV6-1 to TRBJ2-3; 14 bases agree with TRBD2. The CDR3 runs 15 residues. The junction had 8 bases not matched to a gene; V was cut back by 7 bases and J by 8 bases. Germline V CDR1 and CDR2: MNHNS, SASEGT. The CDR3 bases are TGTGCCAGCACTAATCCCGGGACTAGCGGGAGTACGCAGTATTTT. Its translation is CASTNPGTSGSTQYF.

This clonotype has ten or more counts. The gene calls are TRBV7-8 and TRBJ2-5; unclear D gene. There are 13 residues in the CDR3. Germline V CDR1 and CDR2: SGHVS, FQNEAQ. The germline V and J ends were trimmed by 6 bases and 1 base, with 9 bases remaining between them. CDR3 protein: CASSQNSQETQYF. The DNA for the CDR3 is TGTGCCAGCAGTCAAAACAGCCAAGAGACCCAGTACTTC.

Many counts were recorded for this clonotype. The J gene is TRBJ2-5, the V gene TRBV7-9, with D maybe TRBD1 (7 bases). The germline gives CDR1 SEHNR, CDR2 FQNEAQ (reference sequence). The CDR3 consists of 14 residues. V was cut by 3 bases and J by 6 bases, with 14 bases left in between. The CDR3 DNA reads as TGTGCCAGCAGCTTGGCAGGGGGGACGAAGACCCAGTACTTC. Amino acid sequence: CASSLAGGTKTQYF.

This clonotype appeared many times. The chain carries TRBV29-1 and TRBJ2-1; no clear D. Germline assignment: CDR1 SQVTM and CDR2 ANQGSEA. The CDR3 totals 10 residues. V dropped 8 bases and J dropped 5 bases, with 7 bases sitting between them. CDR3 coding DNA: TGCAGCACCGCAGACAATGAGCAGTTCTTC. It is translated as CSTADNEQFF.

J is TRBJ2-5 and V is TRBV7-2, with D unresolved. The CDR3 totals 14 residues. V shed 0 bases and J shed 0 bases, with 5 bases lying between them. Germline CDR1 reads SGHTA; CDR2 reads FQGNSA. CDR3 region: CASSLAVHQETQYF. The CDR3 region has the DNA TGTGCCAGCAGCTTAGCTGTACACCAAGAGACCCAGTACTTC.

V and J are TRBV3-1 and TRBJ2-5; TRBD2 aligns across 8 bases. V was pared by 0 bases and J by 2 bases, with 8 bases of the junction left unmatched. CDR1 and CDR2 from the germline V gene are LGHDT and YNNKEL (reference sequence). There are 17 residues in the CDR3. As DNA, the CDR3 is TGTGCCAGCAGCCAAGACGTAGTGGCGGGGGGACAAGAGACCCAGTACTTC. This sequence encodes CASSQDVVAGGQETQYF.

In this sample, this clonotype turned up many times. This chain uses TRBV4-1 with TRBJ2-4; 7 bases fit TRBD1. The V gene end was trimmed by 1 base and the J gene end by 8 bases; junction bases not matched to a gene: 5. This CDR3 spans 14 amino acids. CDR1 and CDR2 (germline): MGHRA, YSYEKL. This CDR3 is CASSQGQGSDIQYF. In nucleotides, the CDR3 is TGCGCCAGCAGCCAAGGACAGGGTTCAGACATTCAGTACTTC.

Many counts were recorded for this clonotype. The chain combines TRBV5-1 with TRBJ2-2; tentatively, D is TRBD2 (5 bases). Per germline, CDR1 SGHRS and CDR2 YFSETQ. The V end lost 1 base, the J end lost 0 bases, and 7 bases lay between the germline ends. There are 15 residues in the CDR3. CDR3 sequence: CASSLTRANTGELFF. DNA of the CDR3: TGCGCCAGCAGCTTGACTAGGGCGAACACCGGGGAGCTGTTTTTT.

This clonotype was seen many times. The CDR3 coding sequence is TGTGCCACCAGTGATCCGACAGGGTCGGACAATGAGCAGTTCTTC. This translates into CATSDPTGSDNEQFF. The chain links TRBV24-1 to TRBJ2-1; 7 positions match TRBD1. The CDR3 totals 15 residues. V lost 3 bases to trimming and J lost 5 bases; unmatched junction nucleotides: 6. Germline CDR1 and CDR2: KGHDR and SFDVKD.

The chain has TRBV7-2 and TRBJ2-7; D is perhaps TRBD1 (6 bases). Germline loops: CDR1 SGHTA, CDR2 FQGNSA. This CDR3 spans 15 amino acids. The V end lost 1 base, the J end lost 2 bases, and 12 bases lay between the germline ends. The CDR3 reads CASSLGRGLTYEQYF. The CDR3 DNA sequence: TGTGCCAGCAGCTTAGGCAGGGGCCTGACCTACGAGCAGTACTTC.

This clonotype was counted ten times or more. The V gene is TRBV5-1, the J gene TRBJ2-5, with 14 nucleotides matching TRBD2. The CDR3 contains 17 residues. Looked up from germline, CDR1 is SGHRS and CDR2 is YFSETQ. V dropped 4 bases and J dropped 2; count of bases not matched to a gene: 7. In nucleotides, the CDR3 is TGCGCCAGCAGCCCGGGACTAGCGGGAGTACCTCAAGAGACCCAGTACTTC. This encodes CASSPGLAGVPQETQYF.

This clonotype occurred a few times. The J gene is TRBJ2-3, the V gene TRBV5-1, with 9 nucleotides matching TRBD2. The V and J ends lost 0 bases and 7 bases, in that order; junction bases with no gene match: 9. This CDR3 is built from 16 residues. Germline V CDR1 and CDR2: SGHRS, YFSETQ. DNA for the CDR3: TGCGCCAGCAGCTTGGCTGCTAGCGGGGTATCATATACGCAGTATTTT. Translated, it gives CASSLAASGVSYTQYF.

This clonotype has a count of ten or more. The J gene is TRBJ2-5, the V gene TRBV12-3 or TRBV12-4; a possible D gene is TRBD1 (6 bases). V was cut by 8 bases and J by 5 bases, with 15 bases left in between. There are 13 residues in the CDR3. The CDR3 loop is CASGDNRVETQYF. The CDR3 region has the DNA TGTGCCAGCGGGGATAACAGGGTGGAGACCCAGTACTTC.

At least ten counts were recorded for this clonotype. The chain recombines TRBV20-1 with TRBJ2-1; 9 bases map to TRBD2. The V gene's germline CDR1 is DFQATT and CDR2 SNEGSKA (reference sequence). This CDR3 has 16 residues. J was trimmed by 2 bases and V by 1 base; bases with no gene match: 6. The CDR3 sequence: CSARGSSGRPYNEQFF. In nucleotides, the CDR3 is TGCAGTGCTAGAGGGTCAAGCGGGAGGCCCTACAATGAGCAGTTCTTC.